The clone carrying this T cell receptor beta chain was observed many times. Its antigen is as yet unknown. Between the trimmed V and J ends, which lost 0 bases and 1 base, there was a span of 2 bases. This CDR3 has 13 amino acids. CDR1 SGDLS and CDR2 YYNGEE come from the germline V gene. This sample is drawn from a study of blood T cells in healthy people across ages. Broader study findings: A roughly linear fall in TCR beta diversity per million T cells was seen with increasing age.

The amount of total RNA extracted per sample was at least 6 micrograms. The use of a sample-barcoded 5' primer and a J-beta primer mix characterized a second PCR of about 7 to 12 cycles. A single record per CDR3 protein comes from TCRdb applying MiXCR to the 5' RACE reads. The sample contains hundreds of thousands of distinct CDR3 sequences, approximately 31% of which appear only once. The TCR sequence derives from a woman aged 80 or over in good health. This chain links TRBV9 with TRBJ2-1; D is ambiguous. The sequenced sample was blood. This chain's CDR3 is CASSVVSYNEQFF. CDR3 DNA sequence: TGTGCCAGCAGCGTAGTTTCCTACAATGAGCAGTTCTTC.